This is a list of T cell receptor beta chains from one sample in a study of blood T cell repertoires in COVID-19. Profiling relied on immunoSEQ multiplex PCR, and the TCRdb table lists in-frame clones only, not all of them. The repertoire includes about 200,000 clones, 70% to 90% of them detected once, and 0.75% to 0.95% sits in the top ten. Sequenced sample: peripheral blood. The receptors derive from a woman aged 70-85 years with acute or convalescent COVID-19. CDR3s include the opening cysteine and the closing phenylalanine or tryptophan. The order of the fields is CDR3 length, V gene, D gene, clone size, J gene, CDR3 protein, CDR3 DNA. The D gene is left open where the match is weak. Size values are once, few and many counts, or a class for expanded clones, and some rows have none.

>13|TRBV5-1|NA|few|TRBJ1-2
CASSPNLERGYTF
TGCGCCAGCAGCCCGAACTTAGAGCGAGGCTACACCTTC
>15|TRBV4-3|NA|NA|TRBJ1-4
CASSQAIGAREKLFF
TGCGCCAGCAGCCAAGCAATAGGGGCAAGAGAAAAACTGTTTTTT
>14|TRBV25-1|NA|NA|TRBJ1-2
CASSEYNSGRGYTF
TGTGCCAGCAGTGAATATAACAGTGGGAGGGGCTACACCTTC
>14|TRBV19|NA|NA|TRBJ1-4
CASSIRATNEKLFF
TGTGCCAGTAGTATCAGGGCAACTAATGAAAAACTGTTTTTT
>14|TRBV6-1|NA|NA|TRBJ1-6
CAGSRGGIGSPLHF
TGTGCCGGATCCCGAGGAGGGATCGGTTCACCCCTCCACTTT
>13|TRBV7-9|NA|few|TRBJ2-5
CASSPDRQETQYF
TGTGCCAGCAGCCCGGACAGACAAGAGACCCAGTACTTC
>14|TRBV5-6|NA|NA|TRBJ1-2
CASSLPDRDGGYTF
TGTGCCAGCAGCTTGCCCGACCGGGATGGTGGCTACACCTTC
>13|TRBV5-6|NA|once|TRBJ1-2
CASSLNQGRGYTF
TGTGCCAGCAGCTTGAACCAGGGAAGAGGCTACACCTTC
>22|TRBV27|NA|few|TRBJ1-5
CASSLWIGGRRHLKSINQPQHF
TGTGCCAGCAGTTTATGGATAGGGGGAAGGAGACATTTGAAGAGTATTAATCAGCCCCAGCATTTT
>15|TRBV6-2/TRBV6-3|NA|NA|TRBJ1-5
CASSPGAYSNQPQHF
TGTGCCAGCAGTCCAGGGGCATATAGCAATCAGCCCCAGCATTTT
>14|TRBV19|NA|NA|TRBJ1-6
CATKMREPNSPLHF
TGTGCCACCAAGATGCGGGAGCCGAATTCACCCCTCCACTTT
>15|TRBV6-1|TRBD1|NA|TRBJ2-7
CASREGTAPVYEQYF
TGTGCCAGCAGGGAAGGGACAGCTCCAGTCTACGAGCAGTACTTC
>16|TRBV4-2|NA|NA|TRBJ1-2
CASSQDVAVSVYGYTF
TGTGCCAGCAGCCAAGATGTGGCAGTAAGCGTCTATGGCTACACCTTC
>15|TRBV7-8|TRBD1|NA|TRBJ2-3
CASSMGQGSTDTQYF
TGTGCCAGCAGCATGGGACAGGGGAGCACAGATACGCAGTATTTT
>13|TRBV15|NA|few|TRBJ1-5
CATSREERGPQHF
TGTGCCACCAGCAGAGAAGAGAGAGGGCCCCAGCATTTT
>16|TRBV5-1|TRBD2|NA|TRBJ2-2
CASSSTSGTNTGELFF
TGCGCCAGCAGCTCTACTAGCGGGACGAACACCGGGGAGCTGTTTTTT
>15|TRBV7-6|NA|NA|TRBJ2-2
CASSLSQGISGELFF
TGTGCCAGCAGCTTAAGCCAGGGGATATCCGGGGAGCTGTTTTTT
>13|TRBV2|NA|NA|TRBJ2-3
CASLLSSTDTQYF
TGTGCCAGTCTTCTCTCTAGCACAGATACGCAGTATTTT
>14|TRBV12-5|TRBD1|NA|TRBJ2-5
CASGSGQGSETQYF
TGTGCTAGTGGTTCCGGACAGGGCTCGGAGACCCAGTACTTC
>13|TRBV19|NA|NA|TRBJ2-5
CASSIVQGGTQYF
TGTGCCAGTAGTATCGTCCAAGGGGGGACCCAGTACTTC
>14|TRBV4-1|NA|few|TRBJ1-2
CASSQVGAGGGYTF
TGCGCCAGCAGCCAAGTAGGTGCCGGAGGTGGCTACACCTTC
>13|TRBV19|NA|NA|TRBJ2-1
CASLAWEDNEQFF
TGTGCCAGTCTAGCCTGGGAGGACAATGAGCAGTTCTTC